This TCR beta chain was captured in a study of cytomegalovirus exposure and HLA in healthy donors. Study overall: Of 398 genotyped donors, roughly 81% clustered with self-reported Caucasian donors.

Worth noting for this clone: Its antigen is unknown.

The PCR used 60 Vbeta and 13 Jbeta primers. This table comes from immunoSEQ multiplex PCR, and its TCRdb copy is limited to in-frame clones, with some not included. This table has 150,000 to 200,000 clones, about 70% appearing once. The CDR3 is 14 residues long. V lost 2 bases and J lost 2; bases outside the gene matches: 3. Germline-derived CDR1 and CDR2 are MNHEY and SVGAGI. Notes on the study in general: Follow-up analysis seemed to connect common viral pathogens with several of the most significant clusters identified. TCR beta chain V- and J-gene trimming was linked, in a later analysis, to a missense variant in DCLRE1C. Prior analysis indicated that the majority of TCR beta V segments exhibited productivity approximately 90% or approximately 30% of the time.

This TCR was sampled from a woman aged 25 to 39 in good health and CMV-seronegative. The sequencing sample was made of PBMCs. V gene TRBV6-5 combines with J gene TRBJ2-7, with 7 bases fitting TRBD2. The CDR3 bases are TGTGCCAGCAGTTACGGGGGAGGGACCTACGAGCAGTACTTC. Translated, it gives CASSYGGGTYEQYF.